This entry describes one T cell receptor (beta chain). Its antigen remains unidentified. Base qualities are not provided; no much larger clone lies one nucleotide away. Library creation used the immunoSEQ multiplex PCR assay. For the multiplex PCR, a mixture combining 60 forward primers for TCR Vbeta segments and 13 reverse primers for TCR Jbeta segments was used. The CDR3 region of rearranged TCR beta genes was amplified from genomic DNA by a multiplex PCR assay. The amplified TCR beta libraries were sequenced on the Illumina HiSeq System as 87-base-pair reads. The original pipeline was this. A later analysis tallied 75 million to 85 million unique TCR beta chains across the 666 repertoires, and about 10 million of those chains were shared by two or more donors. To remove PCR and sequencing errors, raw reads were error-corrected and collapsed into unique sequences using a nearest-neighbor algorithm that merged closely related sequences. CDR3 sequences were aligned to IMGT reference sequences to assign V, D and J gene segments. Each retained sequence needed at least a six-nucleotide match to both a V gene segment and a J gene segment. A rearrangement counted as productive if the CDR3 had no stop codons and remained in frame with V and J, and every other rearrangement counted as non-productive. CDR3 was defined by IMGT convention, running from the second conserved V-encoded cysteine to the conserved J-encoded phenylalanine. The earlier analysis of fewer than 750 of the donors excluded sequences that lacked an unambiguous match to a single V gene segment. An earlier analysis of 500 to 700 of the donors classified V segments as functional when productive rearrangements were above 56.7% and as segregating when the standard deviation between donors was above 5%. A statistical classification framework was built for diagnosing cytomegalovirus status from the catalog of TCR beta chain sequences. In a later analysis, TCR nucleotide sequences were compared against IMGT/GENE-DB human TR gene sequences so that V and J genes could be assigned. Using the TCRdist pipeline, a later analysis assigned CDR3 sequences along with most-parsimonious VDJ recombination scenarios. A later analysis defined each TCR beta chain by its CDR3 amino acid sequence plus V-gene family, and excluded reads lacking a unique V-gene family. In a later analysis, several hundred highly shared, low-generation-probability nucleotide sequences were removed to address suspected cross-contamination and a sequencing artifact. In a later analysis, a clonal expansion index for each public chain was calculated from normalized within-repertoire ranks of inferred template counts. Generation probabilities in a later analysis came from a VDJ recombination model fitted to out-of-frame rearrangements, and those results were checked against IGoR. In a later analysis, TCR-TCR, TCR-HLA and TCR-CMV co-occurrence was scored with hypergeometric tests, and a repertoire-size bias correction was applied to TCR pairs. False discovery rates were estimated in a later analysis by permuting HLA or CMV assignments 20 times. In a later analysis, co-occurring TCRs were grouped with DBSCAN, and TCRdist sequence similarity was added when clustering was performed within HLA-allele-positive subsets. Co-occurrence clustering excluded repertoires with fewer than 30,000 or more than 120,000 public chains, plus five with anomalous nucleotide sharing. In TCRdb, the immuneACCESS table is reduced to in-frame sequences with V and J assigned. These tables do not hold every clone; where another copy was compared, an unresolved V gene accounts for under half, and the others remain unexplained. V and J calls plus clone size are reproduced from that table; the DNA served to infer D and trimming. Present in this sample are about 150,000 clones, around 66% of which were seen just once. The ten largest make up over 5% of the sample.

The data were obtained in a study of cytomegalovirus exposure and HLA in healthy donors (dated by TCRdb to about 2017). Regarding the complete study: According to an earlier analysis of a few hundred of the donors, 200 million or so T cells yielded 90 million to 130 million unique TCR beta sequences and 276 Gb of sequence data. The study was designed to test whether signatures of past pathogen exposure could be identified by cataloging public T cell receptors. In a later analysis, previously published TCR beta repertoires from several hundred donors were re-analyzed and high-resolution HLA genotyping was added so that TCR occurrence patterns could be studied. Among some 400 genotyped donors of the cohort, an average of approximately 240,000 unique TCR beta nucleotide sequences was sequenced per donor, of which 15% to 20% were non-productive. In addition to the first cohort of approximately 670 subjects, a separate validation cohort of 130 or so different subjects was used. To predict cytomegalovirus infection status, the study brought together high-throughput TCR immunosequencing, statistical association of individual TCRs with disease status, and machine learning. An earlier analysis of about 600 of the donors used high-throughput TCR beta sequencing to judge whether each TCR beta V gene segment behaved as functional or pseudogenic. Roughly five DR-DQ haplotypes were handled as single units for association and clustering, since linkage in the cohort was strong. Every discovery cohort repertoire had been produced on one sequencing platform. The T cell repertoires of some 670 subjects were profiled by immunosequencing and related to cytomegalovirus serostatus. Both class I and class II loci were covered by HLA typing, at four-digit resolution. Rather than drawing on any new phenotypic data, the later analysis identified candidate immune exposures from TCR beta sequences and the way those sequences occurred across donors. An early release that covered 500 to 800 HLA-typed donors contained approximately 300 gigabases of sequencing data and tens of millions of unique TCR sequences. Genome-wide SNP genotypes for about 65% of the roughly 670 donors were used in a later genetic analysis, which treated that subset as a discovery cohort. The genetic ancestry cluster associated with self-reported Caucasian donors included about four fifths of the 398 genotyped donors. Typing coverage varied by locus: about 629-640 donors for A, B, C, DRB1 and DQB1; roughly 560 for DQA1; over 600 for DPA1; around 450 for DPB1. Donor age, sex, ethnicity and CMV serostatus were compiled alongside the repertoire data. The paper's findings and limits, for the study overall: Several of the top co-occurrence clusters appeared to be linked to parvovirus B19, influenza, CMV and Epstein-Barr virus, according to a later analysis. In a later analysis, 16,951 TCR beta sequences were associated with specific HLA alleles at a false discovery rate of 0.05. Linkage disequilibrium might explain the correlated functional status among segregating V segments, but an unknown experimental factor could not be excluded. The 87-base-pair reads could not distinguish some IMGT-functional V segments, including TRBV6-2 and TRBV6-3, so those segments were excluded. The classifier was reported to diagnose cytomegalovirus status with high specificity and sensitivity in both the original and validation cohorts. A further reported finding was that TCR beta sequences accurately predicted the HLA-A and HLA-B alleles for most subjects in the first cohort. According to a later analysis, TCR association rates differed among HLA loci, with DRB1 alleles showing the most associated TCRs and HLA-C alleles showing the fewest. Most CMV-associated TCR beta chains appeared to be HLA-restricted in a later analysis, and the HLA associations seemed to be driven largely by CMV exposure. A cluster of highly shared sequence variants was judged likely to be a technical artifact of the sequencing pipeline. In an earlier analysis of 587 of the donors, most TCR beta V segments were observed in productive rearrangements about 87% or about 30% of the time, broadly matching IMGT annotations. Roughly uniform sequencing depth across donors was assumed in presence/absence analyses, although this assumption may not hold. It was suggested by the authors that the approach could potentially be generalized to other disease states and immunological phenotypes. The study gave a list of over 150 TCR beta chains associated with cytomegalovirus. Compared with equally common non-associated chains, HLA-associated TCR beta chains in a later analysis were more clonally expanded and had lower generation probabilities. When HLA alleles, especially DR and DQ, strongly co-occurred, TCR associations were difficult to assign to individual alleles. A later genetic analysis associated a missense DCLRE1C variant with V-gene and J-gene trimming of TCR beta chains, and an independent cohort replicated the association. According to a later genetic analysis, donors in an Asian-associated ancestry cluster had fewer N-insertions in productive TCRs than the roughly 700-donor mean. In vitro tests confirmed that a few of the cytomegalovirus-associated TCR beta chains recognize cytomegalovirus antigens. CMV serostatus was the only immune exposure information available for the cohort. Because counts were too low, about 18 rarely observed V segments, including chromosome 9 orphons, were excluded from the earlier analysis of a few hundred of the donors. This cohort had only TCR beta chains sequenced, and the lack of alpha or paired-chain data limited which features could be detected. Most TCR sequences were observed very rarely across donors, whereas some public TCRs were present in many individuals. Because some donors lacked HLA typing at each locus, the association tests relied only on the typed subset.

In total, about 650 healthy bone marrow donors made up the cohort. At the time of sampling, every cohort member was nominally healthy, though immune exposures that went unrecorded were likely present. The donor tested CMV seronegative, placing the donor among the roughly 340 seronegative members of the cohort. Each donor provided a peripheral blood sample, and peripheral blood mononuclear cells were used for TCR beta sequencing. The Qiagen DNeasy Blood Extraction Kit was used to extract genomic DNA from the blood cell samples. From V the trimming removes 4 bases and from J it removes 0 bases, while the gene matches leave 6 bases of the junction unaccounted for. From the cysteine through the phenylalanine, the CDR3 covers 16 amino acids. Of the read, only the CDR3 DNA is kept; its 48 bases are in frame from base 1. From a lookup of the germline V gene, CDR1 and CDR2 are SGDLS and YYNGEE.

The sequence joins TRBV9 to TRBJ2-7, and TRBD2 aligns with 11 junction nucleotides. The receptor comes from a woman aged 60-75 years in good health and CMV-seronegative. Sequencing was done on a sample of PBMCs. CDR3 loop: CASSLGSGGGSYEQYF. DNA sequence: TGTGCCAGCAGCTTAGGTAGCGGGGGGGGCTCCTACGAGCAGTACTTC.